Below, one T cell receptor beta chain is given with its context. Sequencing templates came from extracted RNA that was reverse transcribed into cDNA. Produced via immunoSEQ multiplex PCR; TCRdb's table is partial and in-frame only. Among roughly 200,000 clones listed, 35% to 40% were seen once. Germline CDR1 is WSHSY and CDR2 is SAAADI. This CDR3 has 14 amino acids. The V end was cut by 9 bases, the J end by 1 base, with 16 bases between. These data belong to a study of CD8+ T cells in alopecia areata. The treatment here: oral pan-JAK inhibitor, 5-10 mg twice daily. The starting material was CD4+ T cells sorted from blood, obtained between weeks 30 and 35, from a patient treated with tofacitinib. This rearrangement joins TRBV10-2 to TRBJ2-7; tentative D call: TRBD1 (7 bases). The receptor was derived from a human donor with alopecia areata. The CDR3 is CASNLQGRSYEQYF. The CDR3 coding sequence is TGCGCCAGTAATTTACAGGGGAGGTCCTACGAGCAGTACTTC.